The 6 T cell receptor beta chains below come from one sample, sequenced in a study of blood T cell repertoires in COVID-19. Some clones are missing from TCRdb's copy, which holds only in-frame ones; the method was immunoSEQ multiplex PCR. This table holds roughly 250,000 clones, approximately 90% found once. The sequencing input was peripheral blood. Source of these receptors: a man in his sixties who had recovered from COVID-19.

The sample holds one count of this clone. The rearrangement uses TRBV5-1 and TRBJ2-7; 10 nucleotides match TRBD1. CDR3 length: 18 residues. CDR1 and CDR2 (germline): SGHRS, YFSETQ. V gave up 4 bases and J gave up 3 bases; unmatched junction bases: 16. The CDR3 DNA sequence: TGCGCCAGCAGCCTCTCAGGAGATTATAGGACAGGGGGCTACGAGCAGTACTTC. Translating it yields CASSLSGDYRTGGYEQYF.

V gene TRBV11-2 combines with J gene TRBJ2-1; 7 positions agree with TRBD1. Germline trimming cut 5 bases from V and 5 bases from J; bases unmatched to any gene: 18. CDR1 and CDR2 (germline): SGHAT, FQNNGV. This CDR3 contains 18 residues. The CDR3, as DNA: TGTGCCAGCAGCCCCCTCCTGGTGGGGCAGGACAGGCACAATGAGCAGTTCTTC. Amino acid sequence: CASSPLLVGQDRHNEQFF.

The chain has TRBV7-9 and TRBJ2-7, with D uncertain. The CDR3 runs to 13 residues. V lost 0 bases to trimming and J lost 7 bases, with 10 bases between them. Per the germline V gene, CDR1 is SEHNR and CDR2 is FQNEAQ (reference sequence). CDR3 bases: TGTGCCAGCAGCTTAGCTCGGGTGAGGGAGCAGTACTTC. Protein: CASSLARVREQYF. The whole variable domain, remainder taken from reference TRBV7-9 and TRBJ2-7, is DTGVSQNPRHKITKRGQNVTFRCDPISEHNRLYWYRQTLGQGPEFLTYFQNEAQLEKSRLLSDRFSAERPKGSFSTLEIQRTEQGDSAMYLCASSLARVREQYFGPGTRLTVT.

The chain uses TRBV7-2 and TRBJ1-4; D gene ambiguous. Per the germline V gene, CDR1 is SGHTA and CDR2 is FQGNSA. The CDR3 length is 13 residues. The V and J ends lost 5 bases and 7 bases respectively, with 11 bases between them. The CDR3 here is CASSRFPGEKLFF. CDR3 sequence (DNA): TGTGCCAGCAGCCGCTTCCCCGGTGAAAAACTGTTTTTT.

On this clone: This same CDR3 is encoded by further DNA sequences in the sample. The chain links TRBV25-1 to TRBJ1-2; the D is unclear. The V gene lost 5 bases and the J gene lost 8 bases, with 9 bases spanning the gap. The CDR3 totals 11 residues. In germline, CDR1 is MGHDK, CDR2 SYGVNS. The DNA of the CDR3 is TGTGCCAGCAGTTCTTTCGGGGGCTACACCTTC. It encodes CASSSFGGYTF.

This sequence joins TRBV7-9 and TRBJ1-4; 9 positions agree with TRBD1. This CDR3 has 15 amino acids. With 1 base clipped from V and 6 bases from J, the junction kept 3 bases outside the gene matches. Germline CDR1 reads SEHNR; CDR2 reads FQNEAQ (reference sequence). The CDR3 nucleotides read TGTGCCAGCAGCTTAGGGACAGGGGTGGATGAAAAACTGTTTTTT. The encoded protein is CASSLGTGVDEKLFF.